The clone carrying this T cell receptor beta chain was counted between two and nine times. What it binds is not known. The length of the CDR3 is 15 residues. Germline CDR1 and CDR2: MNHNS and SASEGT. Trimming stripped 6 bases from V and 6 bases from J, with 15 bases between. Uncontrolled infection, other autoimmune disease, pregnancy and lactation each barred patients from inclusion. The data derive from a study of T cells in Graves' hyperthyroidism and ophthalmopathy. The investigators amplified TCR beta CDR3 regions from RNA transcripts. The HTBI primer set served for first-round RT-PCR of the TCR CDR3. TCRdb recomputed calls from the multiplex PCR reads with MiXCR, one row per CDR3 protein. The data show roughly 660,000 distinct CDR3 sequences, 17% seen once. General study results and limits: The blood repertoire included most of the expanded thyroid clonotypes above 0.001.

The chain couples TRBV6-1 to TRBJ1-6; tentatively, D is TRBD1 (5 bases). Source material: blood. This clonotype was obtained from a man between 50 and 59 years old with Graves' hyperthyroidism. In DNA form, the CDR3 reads TGTGCCAGCAGAGACAGCTCCGCGGGTAATTCACCCCTCCACTTT. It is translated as CASRDSSAGNSPLHF.